A single sample gave rise to the 8 T cell receptor beta chains below, sequenced in a study of T cell responses to AZD1222 COVID-19 vaccine. Sequencing used immunoSEQ multiplex PCR; TCRdb keeps in-frame clones, though not all of them. The sample holds 170,000 or so clones; 90% are singletons and the top ten take approximately 3%. The specimen was peripheral blood, collected on day 0 of AZD1222 vaccination. All receptors come from an adult in good health.

The rearrangement uses TRBV4-1 and TRBJ2-7; 7 positions match TRBD1. The CDR3 spans 15 residues. J lost 6 bases, V lost 4 bases, and 12 bases had no gene match. Germline V gene data show CDR1 as MGHRA and CDR2 as YSYEKL. CDR3: CASSPPGQVDAEQYF. In DNA, the CDR3 is TGCGCCAGCAGCCCCCCAGGACAGGTAGATGCCGAGCAGTACTTC.

This clone was picked up one time. The chain employs TRBV19 and TRBJ1-2; TRBD1 is a possible D gene (5 bases). Germline CDR1 is LNHDA and CDR2 is SQIVND (reference sequence). CDR3 length equals 14 residues. Trimming removed 3 bases at V and 0 bases at J, with 8 bases between. The CDR3 loop reads CASSMAGTNYGYTF. The CDR3, as DNA: TGTGCCAGTAGTATGGCAGGGACTAACTATGGCTACACCTTC. The full variable domain, in which reference TRBV19 and TRBJ1-2 provide the parts outside the CDR3, is DGGITQSPKYLFRKEGQNVTLSCEQNLNHDAMYWYRQDPGQGLRLIYYSQIVNDFQKGDIAEGYSVSREKKESFPLTVTSAQKNPTAFYLCASSMAGTNYGYTFGSGTRLTVV.

This sequence joins TRBV5-1 and TRBJ1-1, with 8 bases aligning to TRBD1. The length of the CDR3 is 13 residues. The germline V gene encodes CDR1 SGHRS and CDR2 YFSETQ. Unmatched junction bases numbered 2, after V lost 4 bases and J lost 3 bases. CDR3 region: CASSLQGDTEAFF. The CDR3 DNA follows: TGCGCCAGCAGCCTACAGGGGGACACTGAAGCTTTCTTT.

CDR3 in DNA: TGTGCCAGTAGTCCCCTACAGGCGGGTACGCAGTATTTT. It specifies CASSPLQAGTQYF. This sequence joins TRBV19 and TRBJ2-3; the D call may be TRBD1 or TRBD2 (5 bases each). The V gene lost 5 bases and the J gene lost 8 bases, with 14 bases spanning the gap. The CDR3 covers 13 residues. Germline V CDR1 and CDR2: LNHDA, SQIVND (reference sequence).

The chain joins TRBV7-2 to TRBJ1-5; weak D call: TRBD1 (5 bases). The CDR3 has 15 residues. CDR1 SGHTA and CDR2 FQGNSA come from the germline V gene. Deletions cut 5 bases from V and 4 bases from J, with 15 bases between. Written as DNA, the CDR3 is TGTGCCAGCAGCCCCCAAGGGGTCGTGAATCAGCCCCAGCATTTT. It translates to CASSPQGVVNQPQHF.

This sequence joins TRBV7-3 and TRBJ2-5; TRBD2 aligns across 8 bases. The CDR3 length is 14 residues. Germline V gene data show CDR1 as SGHTA and CDR2 as FQGTGA. V was pared by 1 base and J by 5 bases, with 3 bases of the junction left unmatched. The CDR3 reads CASSLIGGAETQYF. CDR3 nucleotides: TGTGCCAGCAGCTTAATCGGGGGGGCGGAGACCCAGTACTTC. Together with reference TRBV7-3 and TRBJ2-5, the CDR3 gives the full variable domain: GAGVSQTPSNKVTEKGKYVELRCDPISGHTALYWYRQSLGQGPEFLIYFQGTGAADDSGLPNDRFFAVRPEGSVSTLKIQRTERGDSAVYLCASSLIGGAETQYFGPGTRLLVL.

This clone came up once. The chain uses TRBV7-2 and TRBJ1-3; weak D call: TRBD1 (6 bases). The V gene lost 0 bases and the J gene lost 2 bases, with 11 bases spanning the gap. The germline V gene encodes CDR1 SGHTA and CDR2 FQGNSA. The CDR3 spans 16 residues. The CDR3, as DNA: TGTGCCAGCAGCTTAGCTGGACAGTCGACTGGAAACACCATATATTTT. Translating gives CASSLAGQSTGNTIYF.

The chain recombines TRBV6-6 with TRBJ2-2, with 7 bases matching TRBD1. The CDR3 runs 15 residues. V dropped 7 bases and J dropped 6; count of bases not matched to a gene: 11. Germline assignment: CDR1 MNHNY and CDR2 SVGAGI (reference sequence). The CDR3 DNA sequence: TGTGCCAGCACTCGCCGGACAGGCGGTTCCGGGGAGCTGTTTTTT. Encoded protein: CASTRRTGGSGELFF.